The rows below give T cell receptor beta chains drawn from one sample of a study of beta chain features in type 1 diabetes. Measured with immunoSEQ multiplex PCR; TCRdb has only the in-frame clones, and not every one. The sample holds under 900,000 clones, around a sixth seen once. The material sequenced was naive CD4+ T cells from blood. Receptor source: a woman aged 18 to 35 in good health. CDR3s leave out the opening cysteine and the closing phenylalanine or tryptophan.

V gene,CDR3 protein
TRBV5-1,ASSPAGGYNEQF
TRBV11-1,ASSLGQWAGQNTGELF
TRBV10-3,AIGSGGIYEQY
TRBV19,ASSPGQGSWVSGANVLT
TRBV18,ASSRVIGEKLF
TRBV5-4,ASSQGQGETQY
TRBV6-1,ASSVTGNRETQY
TRBV18,ASSPVLGQGQETQY
TRBV5-1,ASSFRAGDYNEQF
TRBV10-3,AITSISGTQY
TRBV6-6,ASSAGLNEKLF
TRBV10-3,AITPGSNQPQH
TRBV27,ASSLRGVGNNQPQH
TRBV6-1,ASSEARPLAAILWSQY
TRBV28,ASSRTGYEQY
TRBV28,ASSPGGRRYEQY
TRBV29-1,SVGWTEETQY
TRBV7-8,ASSPNRVSNQPQH
TRBV6-5,ASSYSKIGTQY
TRBV2,ASSPERGYT
TRBV11-2,ASEARPRSYNEQF
TRBV18,ASSPRVGAGETQY
TRBV5-4,ASSLGGLAGGDEQF
TRBV5-4,ASSFEGFRVEQF
TRBV11-2,ASSLRISYEQY
TRBV2,ASREQGHEQF
TRBV4-3,ASSQALSQPQH
TRBV10-3,AISDLVESYEQY